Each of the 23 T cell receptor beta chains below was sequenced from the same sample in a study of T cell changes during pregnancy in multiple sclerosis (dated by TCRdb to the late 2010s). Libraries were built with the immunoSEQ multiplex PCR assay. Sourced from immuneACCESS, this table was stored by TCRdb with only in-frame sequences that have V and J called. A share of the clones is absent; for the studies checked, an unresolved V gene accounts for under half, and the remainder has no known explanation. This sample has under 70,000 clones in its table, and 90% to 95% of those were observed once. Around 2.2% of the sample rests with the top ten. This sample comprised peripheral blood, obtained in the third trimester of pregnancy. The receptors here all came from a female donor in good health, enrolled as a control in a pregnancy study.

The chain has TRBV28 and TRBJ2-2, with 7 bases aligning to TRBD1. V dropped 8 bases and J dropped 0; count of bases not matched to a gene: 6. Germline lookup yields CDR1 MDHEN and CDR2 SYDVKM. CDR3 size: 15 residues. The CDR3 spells CASLGDSPNTGELFF. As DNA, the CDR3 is TGTGCCAGCTTAGGGGACAGTCCGAACACCGGGGAGCTGTTTTTT.

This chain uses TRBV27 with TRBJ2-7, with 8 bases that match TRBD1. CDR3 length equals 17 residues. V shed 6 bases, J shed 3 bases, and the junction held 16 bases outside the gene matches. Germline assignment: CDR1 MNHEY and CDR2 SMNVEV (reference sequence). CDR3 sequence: CASSPWSRLTGGYEQYF. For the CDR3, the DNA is TGTGCCAGCAGCCCCTGGTCGAGGCTAACAGGGGGCTACGAGCAGTACTTC.

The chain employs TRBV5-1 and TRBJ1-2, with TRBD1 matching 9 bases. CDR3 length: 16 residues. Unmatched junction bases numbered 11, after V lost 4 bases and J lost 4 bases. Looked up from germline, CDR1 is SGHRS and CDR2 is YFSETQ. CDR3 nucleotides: TGCGCCAGCAGCCCCGGGACAGGGATTTTCCCCTATGGCTACACCTTC. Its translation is CASSPGTGIFPYGYTF.

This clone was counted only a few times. The CDR3, as DNA: TGCAGCGTGGAACCAAGGGACAGGGGAAAGAACACTGAAGCTTTCTTT. It is translated as CSVEPRDRGKNTEAFF. V gene TRBV29-1 combines with J gene TRBJ1-1; 10 bases match TRBD1. The length of the CDR3 is 16 residues. Germline values: CDR1 SQVTM, CDR2 ANQGSEA. Trimming took 6 bases from V and 1 from J; bases not matched to a gene: 11.

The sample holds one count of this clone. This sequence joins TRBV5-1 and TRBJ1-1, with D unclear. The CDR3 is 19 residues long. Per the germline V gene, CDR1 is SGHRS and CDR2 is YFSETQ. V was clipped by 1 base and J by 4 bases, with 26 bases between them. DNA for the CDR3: TGCGCCAGCAGCTTGAGCCCCACCACCGGCAGAAGAGGTGTCACTGAAGCTTTCTTT. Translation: CASSLSPTTGRRGVTEAFF.

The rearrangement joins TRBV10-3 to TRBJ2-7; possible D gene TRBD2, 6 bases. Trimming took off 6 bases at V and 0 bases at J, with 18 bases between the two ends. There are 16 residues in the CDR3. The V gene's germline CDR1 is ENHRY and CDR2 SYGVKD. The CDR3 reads CAISTFGGASSYEQYF. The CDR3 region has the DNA TGTGCCATCAGCACCTTCGGAGGGGCGAGCTCCTACGAGCAGTACTTC.

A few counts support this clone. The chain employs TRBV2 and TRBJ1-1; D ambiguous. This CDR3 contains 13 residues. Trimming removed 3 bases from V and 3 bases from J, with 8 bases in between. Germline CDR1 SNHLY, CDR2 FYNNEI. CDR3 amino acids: CASSDRTDTEAFF. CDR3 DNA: TGTGCCAGCAGTGACCGGACTGACACTGAAGCTTTCTTT. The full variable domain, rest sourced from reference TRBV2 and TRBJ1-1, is EPEVTQTPSHQVTQMGQEVILRCVPISNHLYFYWYRQILGQKVEFLVSFYNNEISEKSEIFDDQFSVERPDGSNFTLKIRSTKLEDSAMYFCASSDRTDTEAFFGQGTRLTVV.

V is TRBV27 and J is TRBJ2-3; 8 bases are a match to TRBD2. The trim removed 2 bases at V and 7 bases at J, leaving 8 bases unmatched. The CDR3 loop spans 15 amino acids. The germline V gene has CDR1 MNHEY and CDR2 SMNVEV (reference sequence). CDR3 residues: CASSLSSGAIHTQYF. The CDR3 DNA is TGTGCCAGCAGTTTAAGTAGCGGGGCCATTCATACGCAGTATTTT.

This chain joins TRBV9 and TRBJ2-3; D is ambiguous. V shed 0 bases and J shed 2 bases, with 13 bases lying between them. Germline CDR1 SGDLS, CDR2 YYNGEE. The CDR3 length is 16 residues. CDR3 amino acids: CASSVESSPYTDTQYF. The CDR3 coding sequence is TGTGCCAGCAGCGTAGAGTCTTCCCCCTACACAGATACGCAGTATTTT.

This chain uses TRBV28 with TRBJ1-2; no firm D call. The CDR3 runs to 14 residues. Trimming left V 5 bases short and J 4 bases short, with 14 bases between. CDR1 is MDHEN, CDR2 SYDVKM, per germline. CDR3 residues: CASSVRGLAYGYTF. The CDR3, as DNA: TGTGCCAGCAGTGTTCGTGGCCTAGCCTATGGCTACACCTTC.

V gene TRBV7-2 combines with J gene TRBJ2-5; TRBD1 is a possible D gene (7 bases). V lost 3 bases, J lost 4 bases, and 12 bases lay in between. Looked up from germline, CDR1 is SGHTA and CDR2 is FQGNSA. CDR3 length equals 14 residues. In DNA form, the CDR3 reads TGTGCCAGCAGCTTTCAGGGGGGCGGAGAGACCCAGTACTTC. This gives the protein CASSFQGGGETQYF.

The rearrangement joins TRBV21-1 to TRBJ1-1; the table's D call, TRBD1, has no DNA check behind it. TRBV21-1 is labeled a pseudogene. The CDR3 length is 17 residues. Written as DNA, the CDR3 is TGTGCCAGCAGCAAAGGGTCAGGGTATCACTCGAACACTGAAGCTTTCTTT. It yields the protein CASSKGSGYHSNTEAFF.

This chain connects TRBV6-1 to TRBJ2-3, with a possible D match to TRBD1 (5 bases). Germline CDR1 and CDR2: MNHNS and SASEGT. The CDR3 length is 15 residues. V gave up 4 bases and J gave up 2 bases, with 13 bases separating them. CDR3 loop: CASSVNRQNTDTQYF. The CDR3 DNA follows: TGTGCCAGCAGTGTAAACAGGCAAAACACAGATACGCAGTATTTT.

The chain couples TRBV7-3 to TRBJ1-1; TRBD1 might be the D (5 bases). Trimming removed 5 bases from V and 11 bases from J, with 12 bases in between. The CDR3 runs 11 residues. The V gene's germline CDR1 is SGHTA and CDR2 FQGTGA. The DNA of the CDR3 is TGTGCCAGCAGCCTCAGGGATGACGCTTTCTTT. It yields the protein CASSLRDDAFF.

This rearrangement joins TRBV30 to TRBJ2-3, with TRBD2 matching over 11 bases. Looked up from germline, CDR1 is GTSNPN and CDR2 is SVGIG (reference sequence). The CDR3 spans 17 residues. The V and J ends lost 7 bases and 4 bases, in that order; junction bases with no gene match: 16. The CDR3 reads CASGLAAQALRADTQYF. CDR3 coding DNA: TGTGCCTCGGGACTAGCGGCACAGGCCTTAAGAGCAGATACGCAGTATTTT.

The CDR3 region is CASISGGQGLGEQYF. CDR3 nucleotide sequence: TGTGCCAGCATCTCAGGGGGACAGGGGTTAGGCGAGCAGTACTTC. The chain carries TRBV28 and TRBJ2-7, with 10 bases fitting TRBD1. The V segment lost 7 bases and the J segment 6 bases; nucleotides outside the gene matches: 12. The CDR3 covers 15 residues. Germline lookup yields CDR1 MDHEN and CDR2 SYDVKM.

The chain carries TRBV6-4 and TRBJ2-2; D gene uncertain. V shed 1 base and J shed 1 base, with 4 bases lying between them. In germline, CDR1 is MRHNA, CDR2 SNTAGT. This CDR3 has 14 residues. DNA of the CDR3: TGTGCCAGCAGTGACTGGCAGAACACCGGGGAGCTGTTTTTT. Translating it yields CASSDWQNTGELFF.

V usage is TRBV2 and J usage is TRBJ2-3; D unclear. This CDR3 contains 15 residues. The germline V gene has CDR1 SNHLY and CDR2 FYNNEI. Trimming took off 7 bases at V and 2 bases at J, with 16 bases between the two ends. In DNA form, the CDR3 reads TGTGCCAGCAAGCTCGATCCGATGTTCACAGATACGCAGTATTTT. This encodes CASKLDPMFTDTQYF.

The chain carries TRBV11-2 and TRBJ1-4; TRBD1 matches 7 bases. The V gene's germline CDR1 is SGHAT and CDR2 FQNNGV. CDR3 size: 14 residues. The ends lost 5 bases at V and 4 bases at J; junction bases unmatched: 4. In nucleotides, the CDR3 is TGTGCCAGCAGCGGGACAGCCCTTAATGAAAAACTGTTTTTT. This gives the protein CASSGTALNEKLFF. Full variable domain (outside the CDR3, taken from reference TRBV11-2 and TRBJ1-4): EAGVAQSPRYKIIEKRQSVAFWCNPISGHATLYWYQQILGQGPKLLIQFQNNGVVDDSQLPKDRFSAERLKGVDSTLKIQPAKLEDSAVYLCASSGTALNEKLFFGSGTQLSVL.

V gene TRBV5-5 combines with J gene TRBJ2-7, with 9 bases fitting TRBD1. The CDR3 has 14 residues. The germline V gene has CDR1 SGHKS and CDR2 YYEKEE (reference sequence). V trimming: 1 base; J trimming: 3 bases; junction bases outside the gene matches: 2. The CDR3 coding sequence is TGTGCCAGCAGCTTGCAGGACAGGGGCTACGAGCAGTACTTC. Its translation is CASSLQDRGYEQYF.

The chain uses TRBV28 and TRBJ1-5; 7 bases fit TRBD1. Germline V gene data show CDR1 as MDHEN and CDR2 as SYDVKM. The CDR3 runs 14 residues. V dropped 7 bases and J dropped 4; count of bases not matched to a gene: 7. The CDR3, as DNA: TGTGCCAGCATCAATCCGGGACAGAATCAGCCCCAGCATTTT. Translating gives CASINPGQNQPQHF.

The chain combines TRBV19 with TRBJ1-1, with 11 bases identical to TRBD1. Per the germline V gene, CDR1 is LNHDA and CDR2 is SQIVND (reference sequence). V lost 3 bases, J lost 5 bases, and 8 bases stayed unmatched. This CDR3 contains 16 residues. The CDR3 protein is CASSIRTGGSVTEAFF. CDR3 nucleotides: TGTGCCAGTAGTATCCGGACAGGGGGCTCTGTAACTGAAGCTTTCTTT.

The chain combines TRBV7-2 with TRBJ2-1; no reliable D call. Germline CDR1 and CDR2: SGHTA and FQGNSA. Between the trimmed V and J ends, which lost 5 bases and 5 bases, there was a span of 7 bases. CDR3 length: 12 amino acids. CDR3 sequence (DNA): TGTGCCAGCAGCCGGTATAACAATGAGCAGTTCTTC. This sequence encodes CASSRYNNEQFF.